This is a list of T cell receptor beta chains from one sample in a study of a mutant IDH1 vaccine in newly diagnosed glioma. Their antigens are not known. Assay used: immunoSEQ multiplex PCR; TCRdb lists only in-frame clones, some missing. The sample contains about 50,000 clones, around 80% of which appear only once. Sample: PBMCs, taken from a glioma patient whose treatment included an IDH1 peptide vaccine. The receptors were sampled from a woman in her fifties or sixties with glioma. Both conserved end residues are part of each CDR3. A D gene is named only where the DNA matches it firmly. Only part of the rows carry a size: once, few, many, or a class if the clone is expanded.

CDR3nt: TGTGCCAGCAGTGAACGTAAAGCGGGCTCTGGAAACACCATATATTTT
CDR3aa: CASSERKAGSGNTIYF
j_gene: TRBJ1-3
abundance: -
d_gene: -
v_gene: TRBV6-1

CDR3nt: TGTGCCAGCATCCCTAGCGGGGGAGCTCAGTACTTC
CDR3aa: CASIPSGGAQYF
j_gene: TRBJ2-4
abundance: -
d_gene: TRBD2
v_gene: TRBV2

CDR3nt: TGTGCCAGCAGCTTTGGAGGCTCACCCCTCCACTTT
CDR3aa: CASSFGGSPLHF
j_gene: TRBJ1-6
abundance: -
d_gene: -
v_gene: TRBV7-3

CDR3nt: TGCGCCAGCAGCCTCAATCCGGACCTGCCCCAGTACTTC
CDR3aa: CASSLNPDLPQYF
j_gene: TRBJ2-7
abundance: -
d_gene: -
v_gene: TRBV4-1

CDR3nt: TGTGCCAGCAGCAAAAGGGGGCCAGTTGACTCCAAAAACATTCAGTACTTC
CDR3aa: CASSKRGPVDSKNIQYF
j_gene: TRBJ2-4
abundance: -
d_gene: -
v_gene: TRBV21-1

CDR3nt: TGTGCCAGCAGTCGCCTTGTCCGGGACAGGGGGGTAGATACGCAGTATTTT
CDR3aa: CASSRLVRDRGVDTQYF
j_gene: TRBJ2-3
abundance: -
d_gene: TRBD1
v_gene: TRBV27

CDR3nt: TGCAGCGTTGGGATAAGCAGTTTTAATGAGCAGTTCTTC
CDR3aa: CSVGISSFNEQFF
j_gene: TRBJ2-1
abundance: -
d_gene: -
v_gene: TRBV29-1

CDR3nt: TGTGCCAGCAGTGGGAGATTGGGGGGCTTGTCGGAAAATCAGCCCCAGCATTTT
CDR3aa: CASSGRLGGLSENQPQHF
j_gene: TRBJ1-5
abundance: -
d_gene: -
v_gene: TRBV6-1

CDR3nt: TGTGCCAGCAGCCCGGGACAGGGATCCTCCGAAAAACTGTTTTTT
CDR3aa: CASSPGQGSSEKLFF
j_gene: TRBJ1-4
abundance: -
d_gene: TRBD1
v_gene: TRBV5-8

CDR3nt: TGCGCCAGCAGCTTGGTACCCTCCAACACCGGGGAGCTGTTTTTT
CDR3aa: CASSLVPSNTGELFF
j_gene: TRBJ2-2
abundance: -
d_gene: -
v_gene: TRBV5-1

CDR3nt: TGTGCCAGCAGCAACCAAGCGGGGGACCTCCTAAGCTCCTACGAGCAGTACTTC
CDR3aa: CASSNQAGDLLSSYEQYF
j_gene: TRBJ2-7
abundance: -
d_gene: TRBD2
v_gene: TRBV9

CDR3nt: TGTGCCAGCAGTGAAGCCACCCAGACAGGGAGGCCCCAGCATTTT
CDR3aa: CASSEATQTGRPQHF
j_gene: TRBJ1-5
abundance: -
d_gene: TRBD1
v_gene: TRBV6-1

CDR3nt: TGTGCCAGCACAAGGCAGTCCCTCGGAAACACCATATATTTT
CDR3aa: CASTRQSLGNTIYF
j_gene: TRBJ1-3
abundance: once
d_gene: -
v_gene: TRBV28

CDR3nt: TGTGCCAGTAGTATCGGGGGCGGCTACACCTTC
CDR3aa: CASSIGGGYTF
j_gene: TRBJ1-2
abundance: -
d_gene: -
v_gene: TRBV19

CDR3nt: TGTGCCAGCTCGAACACCGGGGAGCTGTTTTTT
CDR3aa: CASSNTGELFF
j_gene: TRBJ2-2
abundance: -
d_gene: -
v_gene: TRBV27

CDR3nt: TGTGCCAGCAGTGATATACGACTAAGCGAAAAACTGTTTTTT
CDR3aa: CASSDIRLSEKLFF
j_gene: TRBJ1-4
abundance: few
d_gene: -
v_gene: TRBV25-1

CDR3nt: TGTGCCAGTAGTAGCAGAAGCTACTACGAGCAGTACTTC
CDR3aa: CASSSRSYYEQYF
j_gene: TRBJ2-7
abundance: -
d_gene: -
v_gene: TRBV19

CDR3nt: TGTGCCAGTAGTATAGCTAGCGGGGGTGTTAGCTCCTACAATGAGCAGTTCTTC
CDR3aa: CASSIASGGVSSYNEQFF
j_gene: TRBJ2-1
abundance: -
d_gene: TRBD2
v_gene: TRBV19

CDR3nt: TGCGCCAGCAGCCCGCGGACAGGGGATATATACGAGCAGTACTTC
CDR3aa: CASSPRTGDIYEQYF
j_gene: TRBJ2-7
abundance: -
d_gene: TRBD1
v_gene: TRBV4-1

CDR3nt: TGTGCCAGCAGCGGAAGAGGCTCCACTGAAGCTTTCTTT
CDR3aa: CASSGRGSTEAFF
j_gene: TRBJ1-1
abundance: -
d_gene: -
v_gene: TRBV7-2

CDR3nt: TGCGCCAGCAGCCAGTGGGGTATGAACACTGAAGCTTTCTTT
CDR3aa: CASSQWGMNTEAFF
j_gene: TRBJ1-1
abundance: -
d_gene: -
v_gene: TRBV4-1

CDR3nt: TGTGCCAGTAGACTCGAGGGGTACTATGGCTACACCTTC
CDR3aa: CASRLEGYYGYTF
j_gene: TRBJ1-2
abundance: -
d_gene: -
v_gene: TRBV19

CDR3nt: TGCGCCACCCGGCGGAACACTGAAGCTTTCTTT
CDR3aa: CATRRNTEAFF
j_gene: TRBJ1-1
abundance: few
d_gene: -
v_gene: TRBV4-1

CDR3nt: TGTGCCAGCAGTGTTGGGGGTGGTCAGCCCCAGCATTTT
CDR3aa: CASSVGGGQPQHF
j_gene: TRBJ1-5
abundance: few
d_gene: -
v_gene: TRBV6-1

CDR3nt: TGTGCCAGCAGCTCGGGCCTCGGGATCACTGAAGCTTTCTTT
CDR3aa: CASSSGLGITEAFF
j_gene: TRBJ1-1
abundance: few
d_gene: -
v_gene: TRBV7-2

CDR3nt: TGTGCCAGCAGCACCACACTAAACACTGAAGCTTTCTTT
CDR3aa: CASSTTLNTEAFF
j_gene: TRBJ1-1
abundance: few
d_gene: -
v_gene: TRBV7-3

CDR3nt: TGCGCCAGCAGCTTCGACAGGGTGACCACTGAAGCTTTCTTT
CDR3aa: CASSFDRVTTEAFF
j_gene: TRBJ1-1
abundance: few
d_gene: TRBD1
v_gene: TRBV5-1

CDR3nt: TGTGCCAGCAGTAGCCGGCAAGAGACCCAGTACTTC
CDR3aa: CASSSRQETQYF
j_gene: TRBJ2-5
abundance: -
d_gene: -
v_gene: TRBV6-5

CDR3nt: TGTGCCAGCAGCGTGGACAGGGGGCCGAGGAAGTTCTTT
CDR3aa: CASSVDRGPRKFF
j_gene: TRBJ1-1
abundance: -
d_gene: TRBD1
v_gene: TRBV5-4

CDR3nt: TGCAGCGCAGGCCCAGGGGGAACCTTCGGAAACACCATATATTTT
CDR3aa: CSAGPGGTFGNTIYF
j_gene: TRBJ1-3
abundance: -
d_gene: TRBD1
v_gene: TRBV29-1

CDR3nt: TGTGCCAGCAGTGAACTCGACAGGGAGGAAGAGGGCTACACCTTC
CDR3aa: CASSELDREEEGYTF
j_gene: TRBJ1-2
abundance: -
d_gene: TRBD1
v_gene: TRBV25-1

CDR3nt: TGTGCCAGCAGTCCAGGGGTGGACTATGGCTACACCTTC
CDR3aa: CASSPGVDYGYTF
j_gene: TRBJ1-2
abundance: once
d_gene: -
v_gene: TRBV6-5

CDR3nt: TGTGCCAGCAGTTTTGATATTAGTCAGCCCCAGCATTTT
CDR3aa: CASSFDISQPQHF
j_gene: TRBJ1-5
abundance: -
d_gene: -
v_gene: TRBV28

CDR3nt: TGTGCCAGCAGCCAAGAGGGGGCCTTGTACCAAGAGACCCAGTACTTC
CDR3aa: CASSQEGALYQETQYF
j_gene: TRBJ2-5
abundance: -
d_gene: -
v_gene: TRBV4-2

CDR3nt: TGTGCCAGCAGTACGGGACAGGGTACGGATGAGCAGTTCTTC
CDR3aa: CASSTGQGTDEQFF
j_gene: TRBJ2-1
abundance: -
d_gene: TRBD1
v_gene: TRBV2

CDR3nt: TGTGCCAGCAGCGAAAGGACAGGTCGAGTTCCCTACGAGCAGTACTTC
CDR3aa: CASSERTGRVPYEQYF
j_gene: TRBJ2-7
abundance: -
d_gene: TRBD1
v_gene: TRBV5-4

CDR3nt: TGTGCCAGCAGCCCTAGTCCGGGATCGAGCGGCTACACCTTC
CDR3aa: CASSPSPGSSGYTF
j_gene: TRBJ1-2
abundance: once
d_gene: -
v_gene: TRBV6-1

CDR3nt: TGTGCCACCAGCCCCTCCGGGGAAACCGGGGAGCTGTTTTTT
CDR3aa: CATSPSGETGELFF
j_gene: TRBJ2-2
abundance: -
d_gene: -
v_gene: TRBV15

CDR3nt: TGCGCCAGCAGCCCCCCAGGGACAGGGGCGAGGGAAAAACTGTTTTTT
CDR3aa: CASSPPGTGAREKLFF
j_gene: TRBJ1-4
abundance: few
d_gene: TRBD1
v_gene: TRBV4-1

CDR3nt: TGTGCCAGCAGCGACGGACAGAGCAATCAGCCCCAGCATTTT
CDR3aa: CASSDGQSNQPQHF
j_gene: TRBJ1-5
abundance: -
d_gene: -
v_gene: TRBV7-6

CDR3nt: TGTGCCAGCTCACCCCGGGACAGGGCCGGAGACACCATATATTTT
CDR3aa: CASSPRDRAGDTIYF
j_gene: TRBJ1-3
abundance: -
d_gene: TRBD1
v_gene: TRBV18